This T cell receptor (beta chain) stems from a study of human T cells and chemical hapten exposure. About the research overall: Skin of the upper inner arm, around 2 cm by around 2 cm, received 2% DPC for sensitization.

The CDR3 sequence is 13 residues long. CDR1 is LNHNV and CDR2 is YYDKDF in the germline V gene (reference sequence). V was trimmed by 3 bases and J by 5 bases, leaving 7 bases between them. TCRdb ran MiXCR on the RACE reads and lists one entry per CDR3 protein. The sample has about 84,000 distinct CDR3 sequences; about 10% are singletons. As for time point: patch test 2, 6 weeks after DPC sensitization. Treatment in this sample: therapeutic diphenylcyclopropenone sensitization with weekly scalp DPC. This sequence originates from a woman aged 45 to 65 with alopecia areata. Some clones in this sample may be carry-over from other donors' samples. This sample comprised whole blood, obtained in connection with sensitization to the hapten diphenylcyclopropenone (DPC). The chain links TRBV15 to TRBJ1-4, with D possibly TRBD1 on 6 matching bases. The CDR3 bases are TGTGCCACCAGCAGGGACAGAAATGAAAAACTGTTTTTT. The encoded protein is CATSRDRNEKLFF.